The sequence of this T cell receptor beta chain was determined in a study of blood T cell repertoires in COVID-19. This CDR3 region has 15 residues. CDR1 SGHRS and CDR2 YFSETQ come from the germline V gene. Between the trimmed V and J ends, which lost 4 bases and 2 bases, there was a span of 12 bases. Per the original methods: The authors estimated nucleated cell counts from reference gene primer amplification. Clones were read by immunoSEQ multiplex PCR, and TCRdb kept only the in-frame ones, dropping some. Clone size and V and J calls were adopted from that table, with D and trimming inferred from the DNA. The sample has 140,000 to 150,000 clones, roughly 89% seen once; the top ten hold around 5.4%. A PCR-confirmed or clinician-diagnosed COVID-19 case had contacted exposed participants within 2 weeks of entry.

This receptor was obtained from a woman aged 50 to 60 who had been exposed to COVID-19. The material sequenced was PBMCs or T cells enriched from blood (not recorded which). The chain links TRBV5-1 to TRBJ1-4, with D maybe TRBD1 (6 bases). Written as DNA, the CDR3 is TGCGCCAGCAGCGGTACAGGGTTCACTAATGAAAAACTGTTTTTT. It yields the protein CASSGTGFTNEKLFF.